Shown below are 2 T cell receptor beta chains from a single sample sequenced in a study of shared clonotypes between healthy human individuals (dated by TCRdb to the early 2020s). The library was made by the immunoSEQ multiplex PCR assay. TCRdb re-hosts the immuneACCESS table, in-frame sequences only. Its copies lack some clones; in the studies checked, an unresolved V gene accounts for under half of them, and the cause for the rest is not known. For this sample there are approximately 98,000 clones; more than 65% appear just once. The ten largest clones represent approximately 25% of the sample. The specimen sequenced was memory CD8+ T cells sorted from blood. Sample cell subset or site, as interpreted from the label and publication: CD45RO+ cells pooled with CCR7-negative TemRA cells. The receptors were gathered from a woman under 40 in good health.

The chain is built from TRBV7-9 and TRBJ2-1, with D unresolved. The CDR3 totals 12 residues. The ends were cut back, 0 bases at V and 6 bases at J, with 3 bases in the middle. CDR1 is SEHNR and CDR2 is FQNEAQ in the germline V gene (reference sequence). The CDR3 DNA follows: TGTGCCAGCAGCTTAGCTATCAATGAGCAGTTCTTC. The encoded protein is CASSLAINEQFF.

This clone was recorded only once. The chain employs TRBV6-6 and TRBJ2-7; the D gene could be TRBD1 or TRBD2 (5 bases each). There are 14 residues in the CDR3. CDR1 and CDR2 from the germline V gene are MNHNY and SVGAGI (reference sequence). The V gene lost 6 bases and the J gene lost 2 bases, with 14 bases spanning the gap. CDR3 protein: CASSPGRWAYEQYF. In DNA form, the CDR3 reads TGTGCCAGCAGCCCGGGACGGTGGGCCTACGAGCAGTACTTC.